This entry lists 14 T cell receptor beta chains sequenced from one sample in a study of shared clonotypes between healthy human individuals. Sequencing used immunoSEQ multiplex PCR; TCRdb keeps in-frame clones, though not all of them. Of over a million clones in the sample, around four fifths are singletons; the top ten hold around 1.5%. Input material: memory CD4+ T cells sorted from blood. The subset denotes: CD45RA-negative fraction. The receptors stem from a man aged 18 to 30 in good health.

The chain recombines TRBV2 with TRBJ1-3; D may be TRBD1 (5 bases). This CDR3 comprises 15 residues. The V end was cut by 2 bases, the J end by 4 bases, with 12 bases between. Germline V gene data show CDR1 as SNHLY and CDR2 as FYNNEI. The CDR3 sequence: CASSENRPGGNTIYF. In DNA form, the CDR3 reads TGTGCCAGCAGTGAAAACAGGCCCGGGGGAAACACCATATATTTT.

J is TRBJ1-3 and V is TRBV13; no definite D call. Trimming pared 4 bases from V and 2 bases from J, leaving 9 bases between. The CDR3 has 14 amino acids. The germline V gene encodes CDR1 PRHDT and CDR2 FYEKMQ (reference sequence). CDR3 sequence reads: CASSSQATGNTIYF. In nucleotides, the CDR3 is TGTGCCAGCAGCTCCCAGGCTACTGGAAACACCATATATTTT.

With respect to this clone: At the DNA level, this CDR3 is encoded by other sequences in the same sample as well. Here the CDR3 reads CASSIGQNNEQFF. CDR3 bases: TGTGCCAGTAGTATCGGACAGAACAATGAGCAGTTCTTC. J is TRBJ2-1 and V is TRBV19; D is possibly TRBD1 (6 bases). The CDR3 is 13 residues long. Trimming pared 3 bases from V and 5 bases from J, leaving 8 bases between. The V gene's germline CDR1 is LNHDA and CDR2 SQIVND (reference sequence).

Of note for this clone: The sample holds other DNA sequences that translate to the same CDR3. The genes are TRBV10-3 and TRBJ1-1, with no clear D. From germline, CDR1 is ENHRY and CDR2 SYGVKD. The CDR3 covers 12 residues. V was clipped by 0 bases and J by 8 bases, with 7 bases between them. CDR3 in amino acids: CAISESGVEAFF. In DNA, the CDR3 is TGTGCCATCAGTGAGTCTGGGGTAGAAGCTTTCTTT.

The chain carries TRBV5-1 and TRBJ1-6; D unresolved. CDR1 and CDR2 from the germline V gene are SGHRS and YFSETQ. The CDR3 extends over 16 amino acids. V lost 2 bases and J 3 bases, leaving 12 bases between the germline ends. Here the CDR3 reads CASSFGGDFYNSPLHF. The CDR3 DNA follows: TGCGCCAGCAGCTTTGGTGGAGACTTCTATAATTCACCCCTCCACTTT.

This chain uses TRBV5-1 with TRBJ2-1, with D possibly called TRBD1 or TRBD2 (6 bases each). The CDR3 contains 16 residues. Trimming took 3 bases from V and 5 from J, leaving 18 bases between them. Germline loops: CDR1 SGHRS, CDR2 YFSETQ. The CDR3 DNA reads TGCGCCAGCAGCTGGGGGGACACCCGACCCAACAATGAGCAGTTCTTC. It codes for CASSWGDTRPNNEQFF.

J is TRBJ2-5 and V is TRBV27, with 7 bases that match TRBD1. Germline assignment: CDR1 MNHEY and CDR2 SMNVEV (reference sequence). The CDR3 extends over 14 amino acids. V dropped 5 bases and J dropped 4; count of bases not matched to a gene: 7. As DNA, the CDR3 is TGTGCCAGCAGTCGTTACAGGGGTTCAGAGACCCAGTACTTC. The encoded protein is CASSRYRGSETQYF.

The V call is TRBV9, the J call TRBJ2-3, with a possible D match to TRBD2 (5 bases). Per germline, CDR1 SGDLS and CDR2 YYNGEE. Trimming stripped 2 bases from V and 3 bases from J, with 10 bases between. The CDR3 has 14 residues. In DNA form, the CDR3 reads TGTGCCAGCAGCGTTAGTCCGGGGACAGATACGCAGTATTTT. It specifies CASSVSPGTDTQYF.

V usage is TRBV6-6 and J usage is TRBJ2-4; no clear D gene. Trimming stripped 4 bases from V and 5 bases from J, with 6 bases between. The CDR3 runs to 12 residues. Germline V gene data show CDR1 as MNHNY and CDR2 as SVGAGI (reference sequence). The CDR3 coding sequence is TGTGCCAGCAGTTCTAAGGAAAACATTCAGTACTTC. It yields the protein CASSSKENIQYF.

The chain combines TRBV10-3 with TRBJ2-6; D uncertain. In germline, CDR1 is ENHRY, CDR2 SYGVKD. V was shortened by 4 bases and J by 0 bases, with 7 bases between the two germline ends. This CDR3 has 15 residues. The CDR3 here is CAISVSPSGANVLTF. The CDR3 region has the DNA TGTGCCATCAGTGTCTCCCCCTCTGGGGCCAACGTCCTGACTTTC.

The CDR3 region has the DNA TGCGCCAGCAGCCAAGGGGGGACAGGGGTCTCCTCTGGGGCCAACGTCCTGACTTTC. Amino acid sequence: CASSQGGTGVSSGANVLTF. The chain is built from TRBV4-1 and TRBJ2-6, with 10 bases fitting TRBD1. The ends lost 1 base at V and 0 bases at J; junction bases unmatched: 6. Per germline, CDR1 MGHRA and CDR2 YSYEKL. The CDR3 spans 19 residues.

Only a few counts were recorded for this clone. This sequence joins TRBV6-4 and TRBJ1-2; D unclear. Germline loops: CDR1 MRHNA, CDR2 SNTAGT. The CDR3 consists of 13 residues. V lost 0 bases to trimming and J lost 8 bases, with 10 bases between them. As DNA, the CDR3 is TGTGCCAGCAGTGACTCGGCGACTGGGGGCTACACCTTC. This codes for CASSDSATGGYTF.

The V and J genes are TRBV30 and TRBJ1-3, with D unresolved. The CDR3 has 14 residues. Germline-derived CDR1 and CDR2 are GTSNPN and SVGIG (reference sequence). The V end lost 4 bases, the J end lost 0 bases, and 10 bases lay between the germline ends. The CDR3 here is CAWNRAISGNTIYF. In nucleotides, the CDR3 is TGTGCCTGGAACCGGGCCATCTCTGGAAACACCATATATTTT.

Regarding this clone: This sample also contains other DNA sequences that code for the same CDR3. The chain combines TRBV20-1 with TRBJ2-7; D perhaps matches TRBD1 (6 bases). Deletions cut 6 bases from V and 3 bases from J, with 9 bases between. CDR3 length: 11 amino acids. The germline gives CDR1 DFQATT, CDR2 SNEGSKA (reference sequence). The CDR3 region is CSAKDSYEQYF. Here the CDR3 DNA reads TGCAGTGCCAAGGACAGCTACGAGCAGTACTTC.